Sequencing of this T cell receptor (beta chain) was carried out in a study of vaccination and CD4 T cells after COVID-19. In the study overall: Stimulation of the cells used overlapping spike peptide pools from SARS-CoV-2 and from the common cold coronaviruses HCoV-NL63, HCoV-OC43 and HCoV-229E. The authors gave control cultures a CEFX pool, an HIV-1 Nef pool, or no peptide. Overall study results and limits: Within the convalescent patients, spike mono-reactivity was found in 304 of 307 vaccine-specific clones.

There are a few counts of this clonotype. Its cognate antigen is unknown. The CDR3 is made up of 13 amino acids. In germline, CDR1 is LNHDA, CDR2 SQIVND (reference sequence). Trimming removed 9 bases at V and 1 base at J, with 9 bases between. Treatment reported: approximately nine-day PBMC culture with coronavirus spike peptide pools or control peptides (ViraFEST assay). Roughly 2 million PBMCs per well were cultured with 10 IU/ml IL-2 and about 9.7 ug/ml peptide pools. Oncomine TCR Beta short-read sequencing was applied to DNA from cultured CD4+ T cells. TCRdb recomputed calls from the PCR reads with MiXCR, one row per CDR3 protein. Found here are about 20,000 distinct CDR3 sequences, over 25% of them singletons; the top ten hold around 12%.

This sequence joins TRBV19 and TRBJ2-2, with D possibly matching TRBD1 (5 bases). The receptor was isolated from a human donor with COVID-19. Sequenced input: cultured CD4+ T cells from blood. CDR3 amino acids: CASGQVNTGELFF. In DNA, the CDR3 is TGTGCCAGCGGACAAGTGAACACCGGGGAGCTGTTTTTT. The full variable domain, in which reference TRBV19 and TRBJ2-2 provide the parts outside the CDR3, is DGGITQSPKYLFRKEGQNVTLSCEQNLNHDAMYWYRQDPGQGLRLIYYSQIVNDFQKGDIAEGYSVSREKKESFPLTVTSAQKNPTAFYLCASGQVNTGELFFGEGSRLTVL.